One sample yielded the 15 T cell receptor beta chains listed below, sequenced in a study of blood T cell repertoires in COVID-19. Sequenced by immunoSEQ multiplex PCR; TCRdb stores in-frame clones only, minus some. The profile covers 250,000 or so clones, with approximately 83% appearing a single time and about 9% taken by the ten largest. Specimen: peripheral blood. These receptor sequences come from a man aged 80 or over with acute or convalescent COVID-19.

CDR3 in DNA: TGTGCCAGCAGTCCCTTGCGGGTTGGGTACGAGCAGTACTTC. This encodes CASSPLRVGYEQYF. The chain carries TRBV27 and TRBJ2-7, with D maybe TRBD2 (5 bases). V was cut by 5 bases and J by 4 bases, with 15 bases left in between. The CDR3 spans 14 residues. Germline CDR1 MNHEY, CDR2 SMNVEV (reference sequence).

The gene calls are TRBV19 and TRBJ1-5, with 7 bases lining up with TRBD1. Trimming removed 3 bases from V and 4 bases from J; junction bases left unmatched: 15. The length of the CDR3 is 18 residues. Germline assignment: CDR1 LNHDA and CDR2 SQIVND (reference sequence). The CDR3 DNA follows: TGTGCCAGTAGTATGAATTCTTTTGGCCAGGGGGATAATCAGCCCCAGCATTTT. This codes for CASSMNSFGQGDNQPQHF.

This chain connects TRBV5-4 to TRBJ1-4, with TRBD1 identical over 12 bases. Per the germline V gene, CDR1 is SGHNT and CDR2 is YYREEE (reference sequence). The junction had 12 bases not matched to a gene; V was cut back by 4 bases and J by 8 bases. The CDR3 extends over 17 amino acids. Written as DNA, the CDR3 is TGTGCCAGCAGCCTGGGACAGGGGGCGCTTGTGAAGGAAAAACTGTTTTTT. Its protein is CASSLGQGALVKEKLFF.

This chain uses TRBV2 with TRBJ2-3; the match to TRBD2 covers 12 bases. V lost 5 bases to trimming and J lost 5 bases; unmatched junction nucleotides: 11. The CDR3 is 17 amino acids. Germline CDR1 SNHLY, CDR2 FYNNEI. In nucleotides, the CDR3 is TGTGCCAGCAGTACAATAGCTAGCGGGAGGGGTGAAGATACGCAGTATTTT. This translates into CASSTIASGRGEDTQYF.

The chain employs TRBV18 and TRBJ2-7; the D is unclear. Germline assignment: CDR1 KGHSH and CDR2 LQKENI. V gave up 2 bases and J gave up 0 bases, with 11 bases separating them. CDR3 length: 15 amino acids. DNA of the CDR3: TGTGCCAGCTCACCAAATAGCTTCAGCTCCTACGAGCAGTACTTC. The encoded protein is CASSPNSFSSYEQYF.

In DNA form, the CDR3 reads TGTGCCAGCAGCTCCCATGGTTATTCGGGATGGGAGCAGTACTTC. Translation gives CASSSHGYSGWEQYF. The V gene is TRBV7-2, the J gene TRBJ2-7; maybe TRBD2 (5 bases). With 4 bases removed from V and 7 bases from J, the gap between germline ends came to 20 bases. Germline V gene lookup returns CDR1 SGHTA and CDR2 FQGNSA. This CDR3 is 15 amino acids long.

V usage is TRBV2 and J usage is TRBJ1-4; the D is unclear. Germline CDR1 and CDR2: SNHLY and FYNNEI. The V gene lost 7 bases and the J gene lost 8 bases, with 17 bases spanning the gap. The CDR3 extends over 14 amino acids. The CDR3 bases are TGTGCCAGCACCGGGAACCGGTTTAGGGAAAAACTGTTTTTT. It is translated as CASTGNRFREKLFF.

The V and J genes are TRBV10-3 and TRBJ1-1; TRBD1 matches 9 bases. The germline V gene encodes CDR1 ENHRY and CDR2 SYGVKD. Trimming took 0 bases from V and 7 from J; bases not matched to a gene: 9. The CDR3 runs 16 residues. DNA for the CDR3: TGTGCCATCAGTGAGTCAAAAGGCGGGACAGGGCTTGAAGCTTTCTTT. It specifies CAISESKGGTGLEAFF.

V and J are TRBV7-8 and TRBJ2-1, with a weak D call TRBD1 (5 bases). V was cut by 5 bases and J by 1 base, with 15 bases left in between. CDR1 is SGHVS, CDR2 FQNEAQ, per germline. The CDR3 is 16 residues long. CDR3 in DNA: TGTGCCAGCAGCCTACTGTCAGGGATTTCCTACAATGAGCAGTTCTTC. Translated, it gives CASSLLSGISYNEQFF.

This chain joins TRBV11-2 and TRBJ1-5; D ambiguous. CDR3 length: 16 residues. V was shortened by 1 base and J by 3 bases, with 13 bases between the two germline ends. CDR1 SGHAT and CDR2 FQNNGV come from the germline V gene. CDR3 sequence reads: CASSLGQVSNNQPQHF. For the CDR3, the DNA is TGTGCCAGCAGCTTAGGGCAGGTAAGTAACAATCAGCCCCAGCATTTT.

The V and J genes are TRBV4-1 and TRBJ1-2; 7 nucleotides agree with TRBD1. The germline V gene encodes CDR1 MGHRA and CDR2 YSYEKL. This CDR3 region has 15 residues. The junction had 4 bases not matched to a gene; V was cut back by 1 base and J by 2 bases. DNA for the CDR3: TGCGCCAGCAGCCAAGGGGACAGTCTGAACTATGGCTACACCTTC. This translates into CASSQGDSLNYGYTF.

The chain is built from TRBV11-2 and TRBJ2-7, with 7 bases matching TRBD1. Germline V CDR1 and CDR2: SGHAT, FQNNGV. The CDR3 length is 14 residues. The trim removed 1 base at V and 2 bases at J, leaving 2 bases unmatched. The CDR3 DNA is TGTGCCAGCAGCTTAGCGGGGACAGCCTACGAGCAGTACTTC. Translation gives CASSLAGTAYEQYF. Supplemented by reference TRBV11-2 and TRBJ2-7, the full variable domain reads EAGVAQSPRYKIIEKRQSVAFWCNPISGHATLYWYQQILGQGPKLLIQFQNNGVVDDSQLPKDRFSAERLKGVDSTLKIQPAKLEDSAVYLCASSLAGTAYEQYFGPGTRLTVT.

The rearrangement uses TRBV19 and TRBJ2-3, with D possibly being TRBD2 (7 bases). With 6 bases removed from V and 1 base from J, the gap between germline ends came to 17 bases. The CDR3 totals 16 residues. Per germline, CDR1 LNHDA and CDR2 SQIVND (reference sequence). For the CDR3, the DNA is TGTGCCAGTAGCAGGGGCGGGGGAGGAGGCACAGATACGCAGTATTTT. Its translation: CASSRGGGGGTDTQYF.

This clone was recorded a few times. V usage is TRBV6-5 and J usage is TRBJ1-3; D is uncertain. Trimming stripped 8 bases from V and 3 bases from J, with 5 bases between. The CDR3 contains 11 residues. Germline V gene sequence: CDR1 MNHEY, CDR2 SVGAGI. The CDR3 sequence: CASGFGNTIYF. The CDR3 nucleotides read TGTGCCAGCGGCTTTGGAAACACCATATATTTT.

The rearrangement joins TRBV6-4 to TRBJ2-7; 8 bases are a match to TRBD1. CDR1 and CDR2 from the germline V gene are MRHNA and SNTAGT. Trimming took 0 bases from V and 5 from J; bases not matched to a gene: 12. The CDR3 spans 17 residues. Here the CDR3 DNA reads TGTGCCAGCAGTGACTCGGACAGGGCGACGGAGGCGAACGAGCAGTACTTC. Protein sequence: CASSDSDRATEANEQYF.